This T cell receptor beta chain was profiled in a study of T-cell reconstitution after alpha-beta-depleted transplantation in children (TCRdb year 2016). About the full investigation: The study quantitatively tracked T-cell immune reconstitution after TCRalphabeta/CD19-depleted allogeneic hematopoietic cell transplantation in children using TCR repertoire profiling.

The library was prepared using PCR. Sequenced on an Illumina HiSeq 2500. TCR library preparation used molecular barcoding, with unique molecular identifiers applied to normalize quantification of the TCRbeta repertoire. TCRdb trimmed the raw reads at Q25, called clones with MiXCR and kept productive beta chains. For every CDR3 protein sequence, its rows merge into one entry that carries the most common genes and DNA. In this sample the table shows about 690,000 distinct CDR3 sequences, about 15% of which occur a single time. Under 1.2% of the sample goes to the ten largest clones. The germline V gene (reference sequence) gives CDR1 as DFQATT and CDR2 as SNEGSKA. From cysteine to phenylalanine, the CDR3 is 13 amino acids long. Solely the CDR3 DNA is kept, with 39 bases framed from the first base. Ends trimmed: V by 6 bases, J by 6 bases; bases unmatched to a gene: 8. About this clonotype: What antigen it recognizes has not been identified. Base quality data are lacking; no much larger clone is found one base away.

The chain is assembled from TRBV20-1 and TRBJ2-1; 7 junctional bases match TRBD2. The origin of this receptor is a human donor who donated a stem cell graft to a child with acute myeloid leukemia. The source was PBMCs from the stem cell graft donor, collected from the stem cell graft. The nucleotide sequence reads TGCAGTGCCGACGTAAGACTAGCCAATGAGCAGTTCTTC. Protein translation: CSADVRLANEQFF.